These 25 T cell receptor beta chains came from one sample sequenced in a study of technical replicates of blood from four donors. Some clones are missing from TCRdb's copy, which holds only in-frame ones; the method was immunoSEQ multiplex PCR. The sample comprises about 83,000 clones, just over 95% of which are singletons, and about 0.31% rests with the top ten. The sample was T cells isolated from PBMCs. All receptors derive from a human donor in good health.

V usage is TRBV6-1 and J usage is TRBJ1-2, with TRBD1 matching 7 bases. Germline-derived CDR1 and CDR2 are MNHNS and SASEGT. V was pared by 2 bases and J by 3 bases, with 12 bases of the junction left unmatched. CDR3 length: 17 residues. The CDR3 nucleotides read TGTGCCAGCAGTGAAAGTCCTGGACAGGAAACCTACTATGGCTACACCTTC. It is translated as CASSESPGQETYYGYTF.

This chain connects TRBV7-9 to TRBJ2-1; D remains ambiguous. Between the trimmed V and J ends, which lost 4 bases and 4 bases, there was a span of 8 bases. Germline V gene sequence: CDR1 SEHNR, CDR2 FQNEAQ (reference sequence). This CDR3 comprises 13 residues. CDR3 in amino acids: CASSSAEYNEQFF. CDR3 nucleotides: TGTGCCAGCAGCTCCGCGGAGTACAATGAGCAGTTCTTC. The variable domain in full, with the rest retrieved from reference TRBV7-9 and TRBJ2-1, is DTGVSQNPRHKITKRGQNVTFRCDPISEHNRLYWYRQTLGQGPEFLTYFQNEAQLEKSRLLSDRFSAERPKGSFSTLEIQRTEQGDSAMYLCASSSAEYNEQFFGPGTRLTVL.

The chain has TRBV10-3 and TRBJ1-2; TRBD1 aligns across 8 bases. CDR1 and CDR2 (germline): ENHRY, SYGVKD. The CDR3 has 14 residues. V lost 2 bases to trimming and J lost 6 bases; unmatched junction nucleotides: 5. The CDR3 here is CAISEDRGKDGYTF. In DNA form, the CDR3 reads TGTGCCATCAGTGAGGACAGGGGAAAGGATGGCTACACCTTC.

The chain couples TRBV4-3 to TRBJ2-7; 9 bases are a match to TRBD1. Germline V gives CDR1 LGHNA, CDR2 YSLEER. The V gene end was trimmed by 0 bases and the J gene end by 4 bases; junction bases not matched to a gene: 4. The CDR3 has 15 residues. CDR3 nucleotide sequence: TGCGCCAGCAGCCAAGAAGGACAGGGGATATACGAGCAGTACTTC. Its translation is CASSQEGQGIYEQYF.

The CDR3 DNA is TGTGCCAGCAGCGTAGAGGGGGTCCAGCCCCAGCATTTT. Its protein is CASSVEGVQPQHF. This rearrangement joins TRBV9 to TRBJ1-5, with a possible D match to TRBD1 (6 bases). There are 13 residues in the CDR3. Germline V gene lookup returns CDR1 SGDLS and CDR2 YYNGEE. Trimming left V 0 bases short and J 7 bases short, with 8 bases between.

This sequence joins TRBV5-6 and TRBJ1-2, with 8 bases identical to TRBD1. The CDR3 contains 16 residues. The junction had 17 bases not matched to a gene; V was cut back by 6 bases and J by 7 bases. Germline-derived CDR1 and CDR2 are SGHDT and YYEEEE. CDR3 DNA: TGTGCCAGCAATGTGGTATACGGACAGGGAGACCTTGGCTACACCTTC. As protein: CASNVVYGQGDLGYTF.

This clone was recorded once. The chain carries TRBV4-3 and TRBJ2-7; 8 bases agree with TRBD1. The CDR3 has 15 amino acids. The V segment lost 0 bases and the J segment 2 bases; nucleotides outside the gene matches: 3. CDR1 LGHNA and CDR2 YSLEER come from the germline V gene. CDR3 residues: CASSQDPGGAYEQYF. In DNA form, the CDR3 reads TGCGCCAGCAGCCAAGACCCAGGGGGCGCCTACGAGCAGTACTTC.

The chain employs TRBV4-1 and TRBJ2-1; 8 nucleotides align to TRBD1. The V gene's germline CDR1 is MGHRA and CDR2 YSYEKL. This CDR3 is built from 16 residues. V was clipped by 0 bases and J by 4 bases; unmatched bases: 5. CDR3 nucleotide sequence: TGCGCCAGCAGCCAAGATCCGGGACAGGTTTACAATGAGCAGTTCTTC. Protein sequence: CASSQDPGQVYNEQFF.

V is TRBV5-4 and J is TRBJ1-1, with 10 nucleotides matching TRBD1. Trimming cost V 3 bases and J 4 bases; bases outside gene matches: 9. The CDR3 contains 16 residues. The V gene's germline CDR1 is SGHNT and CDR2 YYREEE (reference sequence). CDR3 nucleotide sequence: TGTGCCAGCAGCTGGTCCGGGACAGGGGATATCACTGAAGCTTTCTTT. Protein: CASSWSGTGDITEAFF. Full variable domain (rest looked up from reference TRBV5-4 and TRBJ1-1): ETGVTQSPTHLIKTRGQQVTLRCSSQSGHNTVSWYQQALGQGPQFIFQYYREEENGRGNFPPRFSGLQFPNYSSELNVNALELDDSALYLCASSWSGTGDITEAFFGQGTRLTVV.

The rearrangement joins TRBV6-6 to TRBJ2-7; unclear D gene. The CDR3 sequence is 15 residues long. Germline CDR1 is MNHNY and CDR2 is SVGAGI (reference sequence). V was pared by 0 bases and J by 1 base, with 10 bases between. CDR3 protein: CASSYSQSVSYEQYF. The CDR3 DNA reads TGTGCCAGCAGTTACTCCCAGTCAGTTTCCTACGAGCAGTACTTC.

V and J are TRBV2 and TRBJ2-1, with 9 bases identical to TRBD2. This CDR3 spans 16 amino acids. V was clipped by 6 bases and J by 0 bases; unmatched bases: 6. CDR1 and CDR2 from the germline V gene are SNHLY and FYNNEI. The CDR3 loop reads CASRGLAQSSYNEQFF. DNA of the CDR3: TGTGCCAGCAGAGGACTAGCGCAAAGCTCCTACAATGAGCAGTTCTTC.

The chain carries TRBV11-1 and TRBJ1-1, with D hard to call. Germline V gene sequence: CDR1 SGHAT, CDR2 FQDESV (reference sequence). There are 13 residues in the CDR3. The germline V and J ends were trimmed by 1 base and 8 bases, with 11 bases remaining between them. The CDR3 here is CASSLDRTGEAFF. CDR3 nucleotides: TGTGCCAGCAGCTTAGATCGGACGGGAGAAGCTTTCTTT.

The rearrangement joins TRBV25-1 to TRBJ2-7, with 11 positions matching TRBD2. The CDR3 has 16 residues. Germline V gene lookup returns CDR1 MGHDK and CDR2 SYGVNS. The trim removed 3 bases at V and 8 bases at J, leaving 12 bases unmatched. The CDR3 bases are TGTGCCAGCAGTGAGTCTCGGACTAGCGGGCCAACGAAGCAGTACTTC. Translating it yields CASSESRTSGPTKQYF.

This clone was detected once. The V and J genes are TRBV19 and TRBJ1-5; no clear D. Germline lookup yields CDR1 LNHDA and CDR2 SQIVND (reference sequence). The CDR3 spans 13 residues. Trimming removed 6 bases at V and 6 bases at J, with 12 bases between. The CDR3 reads CASSPIESQPQHF. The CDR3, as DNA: TGTGCCAGTAGCCCTATAGAAAGTCAGCCCCAGCATTTT.

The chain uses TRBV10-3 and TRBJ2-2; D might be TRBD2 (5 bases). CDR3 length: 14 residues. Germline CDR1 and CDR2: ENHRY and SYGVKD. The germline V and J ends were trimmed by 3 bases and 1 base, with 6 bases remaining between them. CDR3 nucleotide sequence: TGTGCCATCAGTGACGGGGTGAACACCGGGGAGCTGTTTTTT. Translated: CAISDGVNTGELFF.

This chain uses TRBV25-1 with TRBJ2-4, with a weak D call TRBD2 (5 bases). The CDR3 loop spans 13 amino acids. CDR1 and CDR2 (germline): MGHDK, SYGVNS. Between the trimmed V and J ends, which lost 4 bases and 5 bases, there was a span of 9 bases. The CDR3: CASSVGGQNIQYF. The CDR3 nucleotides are TGTGCCAGCAGTGTAGGAGGCCAAAACATTCAGTACTTC. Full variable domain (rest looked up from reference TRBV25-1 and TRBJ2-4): EADIYQTPRYLVIGTGKKITLECSQTMGHDKMYWYQQDPGMELHLIHYSYGVNSTEKGDLSSESTVSRIRTEHFPLTLESARPSHTSQYLCASSVGGQNIQYFGAGTRLSVL.

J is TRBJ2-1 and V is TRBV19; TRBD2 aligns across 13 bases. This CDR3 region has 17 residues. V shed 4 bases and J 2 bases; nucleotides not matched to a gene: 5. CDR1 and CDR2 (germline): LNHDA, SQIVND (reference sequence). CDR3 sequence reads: CASSTGGLAGTYNEQFF. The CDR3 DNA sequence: TGTGCCAGTAGTACGGGGGGACTAGCGGGAACCTACAATGAGCAGTTCTTC. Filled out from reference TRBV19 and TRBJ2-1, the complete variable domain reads DGGITQSPKYLFRKEGQNVTLSCEQNLNHDAMYWYRQDPGQGLRLIYYSQIVNDFQKGDIAEGYSVSREKKESFPLTVTSAQKNPTAFYLCASSTGGLAGTYNEQFFGPGTRLTVL.

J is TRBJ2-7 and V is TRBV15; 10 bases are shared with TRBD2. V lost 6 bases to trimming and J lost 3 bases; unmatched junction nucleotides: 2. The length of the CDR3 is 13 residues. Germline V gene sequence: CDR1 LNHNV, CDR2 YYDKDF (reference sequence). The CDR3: CATRPSGSYEQYF. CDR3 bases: TGTGCCACCAGACCTAGCGGGAGCTACGAGCAGTACTTC. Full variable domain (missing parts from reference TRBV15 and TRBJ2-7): DAMVIQNPRYQVTQFGKPVTLSCSQTLNHNVMYWYQQKSSQAPKLLFHYYDKDFNNEADTPDNFQSRRPNTSFCFLDIRSPGLGDTAMYLCATRPSGSYEQYFGPGTRLTVT.

CDR3 amino acids: CASSFGFAGELFF. CDR3 DNA sequence: TGTGCCAGCAGCTTCGGGTTCGCCGGGGAGCTGTTTTTT. The gene calls are TRBV5-6 and TRBJ2-2; the D is unclear. CDR1 and CDR2 from the germline V gene are SGHDT and YYEEEE. V lost 2 bases and J 6 bases, leaving 8 bases between the germline ends. The CDR3 consists of 13 residues.

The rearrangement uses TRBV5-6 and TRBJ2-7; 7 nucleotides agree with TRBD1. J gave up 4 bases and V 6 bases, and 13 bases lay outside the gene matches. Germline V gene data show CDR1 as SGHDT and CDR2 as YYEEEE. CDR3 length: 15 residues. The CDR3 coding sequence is TGTGCCAGCATGCGATTCGGGACAGTGATGTACGAGCAGTACTTC. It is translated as CASMRFGTVMYEQYF.

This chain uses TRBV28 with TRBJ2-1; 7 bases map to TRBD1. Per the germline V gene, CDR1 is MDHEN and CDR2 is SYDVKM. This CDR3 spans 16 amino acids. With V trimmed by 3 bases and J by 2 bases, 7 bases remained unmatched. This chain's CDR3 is CASSFFGQGAYNEQFF. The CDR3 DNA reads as TGTGCCAGCAGTTTTTTTGGGCAGGGGGCCTACAATGAGCAGTTCTTC.

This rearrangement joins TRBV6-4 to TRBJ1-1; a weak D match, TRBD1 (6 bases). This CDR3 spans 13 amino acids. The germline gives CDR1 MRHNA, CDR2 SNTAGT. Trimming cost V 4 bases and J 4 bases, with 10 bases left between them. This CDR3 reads CASSAQQGTEAFF. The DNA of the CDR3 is TGTGCCAGCAGTGCCCAACAGGGCACTGAAGCTTTCTTT.

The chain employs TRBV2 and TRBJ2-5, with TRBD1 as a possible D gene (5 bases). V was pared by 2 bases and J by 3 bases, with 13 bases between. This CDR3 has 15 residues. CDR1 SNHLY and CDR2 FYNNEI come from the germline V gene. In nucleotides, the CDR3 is TGTGCCAGCAGTGAATTCAAGACAGAAGAAGAGACCCAGTACTTC. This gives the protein CASSEFKTEEETQYF.

CDR3 region: CASSQANRVNEQYF. CDR3 DNA sequence: TGCGCCAGCAGCCAAGCAAACAGGGTGAACGAGCAGTACTTC. This chain uses TRBV4-3 with TRBJ2-7; tentatively, D is TRBD1 (6 bases). The CDR3 length is 14 residues. The V end lost 1 base, the J end lost 5 bases, and 12 bases lay between the germline ends. Germline V lookup: CDR1 LGHNA, CDR2 YSLEER.

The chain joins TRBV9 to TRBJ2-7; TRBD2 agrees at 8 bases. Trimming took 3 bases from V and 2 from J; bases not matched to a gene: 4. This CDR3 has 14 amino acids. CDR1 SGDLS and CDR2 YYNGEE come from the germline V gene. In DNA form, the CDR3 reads TGTGCCAGCAGCGAAACTAGCGGAACCTACGAGCAGTACTTC. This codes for CASSETSGTYEQYF.